The 14 T cell receptor beta chains reported below all come from one sample, sequenced in a study of T-cell reconstitution after alpha-beta-depleted transplantation in children. The library targeted TCRbeta and was prepared with unique molecular identifiers. TCRdb re-derived calls from the PCR reads in MiXCR, one entry per CDR3 protein. The sample has 500,000 or so distinct CDR3 sequences, approximately 32% seen once. This specimen was PBMCs from the stem cell graft donor, taken from the stem cell graft. These receptors all come from a human donor who donated a stem cell graft to a child with aplastic anemia.

V gene TRBV12-5 combines with J gene TRBJ2-1; D gene unclear. CDR3 length: 17 amino acids. V was shortened by 0 bases and J by 5 bases, with 17 bases between the two germline ends. The germline CDR1 and CDR2 sequences are LGHNT and FRNRAP. CDR3 sequence reads: CASGLVQSLEGHNEQFF. The CDR3 nucleotides are TGTGCTAGTGGTTTGGTACAGAGTCTAGAAGGTCACAATGAGCAGTTCTTC.

This chain connects TRBV5-1 to TRBJ1-1; D ambiguous. V lost 3 bases and J 1 base, leaving 10 bases between the germline ends. The CDR3 is made up of 14 amino acids. Germline CDR1 reads SGHRS; CDR2 reads YFSETQ. CDR3: CASSSLSANTEAFF. CDR3 nucleotide sequence: TGCGCCAGCAGCTCCTTATCGGCGAACACTGAAGCTTTCTTT.

This clonotype turned up a few times. The genes are TRBV29-1 and TRBJ1-1; unclear D gene. This CDR3 has 14 residues. The V end lost 4 bases, the J end lost 5 bases, and 17 bases lay between the germline ends. Germline CDR1 reads SQVTM; CDR2 reads ANQGSEA. CDR3 in DNA: TGCAGCGTTGTAAGGGCCTTGGGAGAAACTGAAGCTTTCTTT. Protein product: CSVVRALGETEAFF. The variable domain in full, with the rest retrieved from reference TRBV29-1 and TRBJ1-1, is SAVISQKPSRDICQRGTSLTIQCQVDSQVTMMFWYRQQPGQSLTLIATANQGSEATYESGFVIDKFPISRPNLTFSTLTVSNMSPEDSSIYLCSVVRALGETEAFFGQGTRLTVV.

The CDR3 sequence is CASSLVPTGGNTEAFF. The CDR3 region has the DNA TGTGCCAGCAGCTTAGTCCCGACAGGGGGTAACACTGAAGCTTTCTTT. The chain is built from TRBV7-9 and TRBJ1-1; 9 bases line up with TRBD1. V lost 1 base, J lost 2 bases, and 5 bases stayed unmatched. The CDR3 spans 16 residues. Looked up from germline, CDR1 is SEHNR and CDR2 is FQNEAQ (reference sequence).

In this sample, this clonotype turned up a few times. The rearrangement joins TRBV12-3 or TRBV12-4 to TRBJ1-1, with D possibly TRBD1 on 6 matching bases. The CDR3 runs to 15 residues. Trimming stripped 3 bases from V and 5 bases from J, with 16 bases between. The CDR3 protein is CASSLIAGARTEAFF. In nucleotides, the CDR3 is TGTGCCAGCAGTTTGATTGCAGGGGCGAGAACTGAAGCTTTCTTT.

J is TRBJ2-2 and V is TRBV5-5, with D possibly TRBD1 on 5 matching bases. Germline CDR1 reads SGHKS; CDR2 reads YYEKEE (reference sequence). Trimming took 2 bases from V and 5 from J, leaving 13 bases between them. There are 15 residues in the CDR3. CDR3 loop: CASSLRQGATGELFF. The CDR3 DNA reads as TGTGCCAGCAGCTTAAGGCAGGGCGCTACCGGGGAGCTGTTTTTT.

This chain's CDR3 is CASSPGQGAWGYTF. The DNA for the CDR3 is TGTGCCAGCAGTCCTGGACAGGGGGCTTGGGGCTACACCTTC. The chain has TRBV12-3 or TRBV12-4 and TRBJ1-2; TRBD1 matches at 11 bases. This CDR3 has 14 amino acids. The trim removed 5 bases at V and 8 bases at J, leaving 7 bases unmatched.

The chain uses TRBV18 and TRBJ1-1; possibly TRBD1 for D (6 bases). V was shortened by 3 bases and J by 0 bases, with 11 bases between the two germline ends. The CDR3 consists of 15 residues. Germline loops: CDR1 KGHSH, CDR2 LQKENI. This CDR3 reads CASSPNRDVNTEAFF. Written as DNA, the CDR3 is TGTGCCAGCTCACCCAACAGGGACGTGAACACTGAAGCTTTCTTT.

This clonotype has just one count. The chain carries TRBV5-1 and TRBJ2-2; 12 positions agree with TRBD2. The CDR3 consists of 19 residues. Per the germline V gene, CDR1 is SGHRS and CDR2 is YFSETQ. The junction had 7 bases not matched to a gene; V was cut back by 0 bases and J by 1 base. DNA of the CDR3: TGCGCCAGCAGCTTGGGACTAGCGGGAGTTGGTGGGAACACCGGGGAGCTGTTTTTT. This sequence encodes CASSLGLAGVGGNTGELFF.

This clonotype has only a few counts. V and J are TRBV25-1 and TRBJ1-2; the D is unclear. The V end lost 3 bases, the J end lost 7 bases, and 21 bases lay between the germline ends. The CDR3 loop spans 16 amino acids. Germline CDR1 MGHDK, CDR2 SYGVNS. The CDR3 sequence is CASSDHRETSRRGYTF. CDR3 in DNA: TGTGCCAGCAGTGACCACAGAGAGACTAGCCGTCGTGGCTACACCTTC.

The rearrangement links TRBV24-1 to TRBJ2-2, with D unresolved. V gave up 0 bases and J gave up 2 bases, with 15 bases separating them. Germline loops: CDR1 KGHDR, CDR2 SFDVKD. The CDR3 totals 18 residues. Written as DNA, the CDR3 is TGTGCCACCAGTGATTTGCAAGTTTCACCGGGCAACACCGGGGAGCTGTTTTTT. It specifies CATSDLQVSPGNTGELFF.

Comments on this clonotype: One end of the junction does not line up with germline, which may come from a read error. The chain couples TRBV6-1 to TRBJ2-1; no clear D. The CDR3 consists of 15 residues. Germline-derived CDR1 and CDR2 are MNHNS and SASEGT. In nucleotides, the CDR3 is TGTGCCAGCAGTGAAGGGAGCGCGTCCTTCAATGAGCAGTTCTTC. Translation gives CASSEGSASFNEQFF.

This sequence joins TRBV4-3 and TRBJ2-7; D uncertain. CDR3 size: 15 residues. The germline V gene encodes CDR1 LGHNA and CDR2 YSLEER. V was shortened by 0 bases and J by 1 base, with 10 bases between the two germline ends. The chain's CDR3 is CASSQESTGSYEQYF. DNA for the CDR3: TGCGCCAGCAGCCAAGAAAGTACGGGTTCCTACGAGCAGTACTTC.

The rearrangement uses TRBV12-3 or TRBV12-4 and TRBJ2-2, with 7 bases fitting TRBD2. The CDR3 loop spans 16 amino acids. V dropped 5 bases and J dropped 0; count of bases not matched to a gene: 6. The CDR3: CASSPAGNANTGELFF. The CDR3, as DNA: TGTGCCAGCAGTCCAGCGGGAAACGCGAACACCGGGGAGCTGTTTTTT.